Shown below are 22 T cell receptor beta chains from a single sample sequenced in a study of CD8 T cells in Susac syndrome. Random hexamers were used to reverse transcribe the RNA input (about 0.5 to 1 ug). MiXCR, run by TCRdb on the immunoSEQ multiplex PCR reads, gives a single entry per CDR3 protein. The table has 150,000 to 200,000 distinct CDR3 sequences, 80% to 95% seen once; the top ten hold 0.1%. Sequencing was carried out using CD4+ T cells from PBMCs. The receptors here all came from a human donor in good health.

CDR3 amino acids: CASSHRGRGSFGANVLTF. The DNA of the CDR3 is TGTGCCAGCAGCCACCGGGGCAGGGGCTCCTTCGGGGCCAACGTCCTGACTTTC. The chain joins TRBV14 to TRBJ2-6; weak D call: TRBD1 (6 bases). The germline gives CDR1 SGHDN, CDR2 FVKESK. V was clipped by 3 bases and J by 4 bases, with 19 bases between them. The CDR3 has 18 residues.

The rearrangement joins TRBV7-2 to TRBJ1-1, with a possible D match to TRBD1 (5 bases). Per the germline V gene, CDR1 is SGHTA and CDR2 is FQGNSA. V was shortened by 5 bases and J by 6 bases, with 16 bases between the two germline ends. The CDR3 has 14 residues. The CDR3 spells CASSARAGFSEAFF. The CDR3 DNA reads TGTGCCAGCAGCGCCAGGGCGGGGTTCTCTGAAGCTTTCTTT.

This chain connects TRBV3-1 to TRBJ1-5, with D tentatively TRBD1 (6 bases). Germline lookup yields CDR1 LGHDT and CDR2 YNNKEL (reference sequence). V shed 6 bases and J shed 5 bases, with 17 bases lying between them. The CDR3 is made up of 15 amino acids. CDR3: CASSPRGEGDQPQHF. As DNA, the CDR3 is TGTGCCAGCAGTCCAAGGGGGGAGGGGGATCAGCCCCAGCATTTT.

This chain connects TRBV10-3 to TRBJ2-1; the match to TRBD1 covers 7 bases. Germline CDR1 and CDR2: ENHRY and SYGVKD. CDR3 length: 13 residues. Trimming took 3 bases from V and 6 from J; bases not matched to a gene: 2. CDR3 amino acids: CAISETGVNEQFF. The CDR3 DNA reads TGTGCCATCAGTGAAACAGGGGTCAATGAGCAGTTCTTC.

The chain has TRBV28 and TRBJ1-2, with D perhaps TRBD1 (5 bases). Trimming left V 6 bases short and J 4 bases short, with 18 bases between. Germline loops: CDR1 MDHEN, CDR2 SYDVKM. This CDR3 is 15 amino acids long. In nucleotides, the CDR3 is TGTGCCAGCAGCTTTATACCCGCAGGGTCCTATGGCTACACCTTC. It translates to CASSFIPAGSYGYTF.

The gene calls are TRBV5-1 and TRBJ1-6, with 7 nucleotides matching TRBD1. Germline loops: CDR1 SGHRS, CDR2 YFSETQ. The V segment lost 3 bases and the J segment 6 bases; nucleotides outside the gene matches: 3. The CDR3 loop spans 14 amino acids. CDR3 loop: CASSSRQGNSPLHF. The CDR3 DNA reads TGCGCCAGCAGCTCCAGACAGGGTAATTCACCCCTCCACTTT.

V is TRBV21-1 and J is TRBJ2-3. TRBV21-1 is a pseudogene locus. The CDR3 has 14 residues. The CDR3 here is CASSKARVTDTQYF. The CDR3 DNA sequence: TGTGCCAGCAGCAAAGCGAGGGTCACAGATACGCAGTATTTT.

The chain links TRBV6-6 to TRBJ1-6; 7 bases fit TRBD1. The CDR3 is made up of 15 amino acids. V shed 5 bases and J 8 bases; nucleotides not matched to a gene: 9. From germline, CDR1 is MNHNY and CDR2 SVGAGI (reference sequence). The CDR3 DNA is TGTGCCAGCAGTCCATCGACAGGGAACTATTCACCCCTCCACTTT. Translating gives CASSPSTGNYSPLHF.

This sequence joins TRBV2 and TRBJ2-2, with 9 bases identical to TRBD2. J was trimmed by 3 bases and V by 7 bases; bases with no gene match: 3. This CDR3 is 14 amino acids long. From germline, CDR1 is SNHLY and CDR2 FYNNEI. CDR3 region: CASISGGHTGELFF. CDR3 coding DNA: TGTGCCAGCATTAGCGGGGGACACACCGGGGAGCTGTTTTTT.

The chain carries TRBV29-1 and TRBJ2-1, with 7 bases identical to TRBD1. Per germline, CDR1 SQVTM and CDR2 ANQGSEA. The CDR3 has 13 residues. J lost 1 base, V lost 6 bases, and 3 bases had no gene match. The CDR3 region has the DNA TGCAGCGTGGACAGGAGGTCCTACAATGAGCAGTTCTTC. Its translation is CSVDRRSYNEQFF.

The J gene is TRBJ1-2, the V gene TRBV7-2, with D tentatively TRBD1 (6 bases). CDR3 size: 15 residues. Trimming stripped 5 bases from V and 4 bases from J, with 17 bases between. Germline loops: CDR1 SGHTA, CDR2 FQGNSA. The CDR3 nucleotides are TGTGCCAGCAGCCCACAGGGATTAACTCTCTATGGCTACACCTTC. Translated, it gives CASSPQGLTLYGYTF. Full variable domain (remainder filled in from reference TRBV7-2 and TRBJ1-2): GAGVSQSPSNKVTEKGKDVELRCDPISGHTALYWYRQSLGQGLEFLIYFQGNSAPDKSGLPSDRFSAERTGGSVSTLTIQRTQQEDSAVYLCASSPQGLTLYGYTFGSGTRLTVV.

This clonotype was counted a single time. The rearrangement joins TRBV29-1 to TRBJ2-7, with 12 bases identical to TRBD1. Germline V lookup: CDR1 SQVTM, CDR2 ANQGSEA. CDR3 size: 14 residues. V shed 4 bases and J 6 bases; nucleotides not matched to a gene: 7. CDR3 region: CSVVMGQGAGEQYF. The CDR3, as DNA: TGCAGCGTTGTTATGGGACAGGGGGCCGGCGAGCAGTACTTC.

The chain joins TRBV29-1 to TRBJ2-2, with D hard to call. The germline V and J ends were trimmed by 2 bases and 0 bases, with 4 bases remaining between them. The CDR3 contains 13 residues. Germline-derived CDR1 and CDR2 are SQVTM and ANQGSEA. The CDR3 DNA reads as TGCAGCGTTGAACGGACGAACACCGGGGAGCTGTTTTTT. Translating it yields CSVERTNTGELFF.

The rearrangement links TRBV29-1 to TRBJ2-3; 9 bases are shared with TRBD1. This CDR3 comprises 13 residues. Germline CDR1 is SQVTM and CDR2 is ANQGSEA. After removal of 7 bases from V and 1 base from J, the junction contained 3 bases not matched to a gene. CDR3 sequence reads: CSDRQGGTDTQYF. In nucleotides, the CDR3 is TGCAGCGACCGACAGGGGGGCACAGATACGCAGTATTTT.

The J gene is TRBJ2-2, the V gene TRBV9, with 7 bases lining up with TRBD2. Looked up from germline, CDR1 is SGDLS and CDR2 is YYNGEE. Trimming at V came to 6 bases and at J to 3 bases, leaving 5 bases not matched to a gene. The CDR3 length is 14 residues. The CDR3 sequence: CASTRGVDTGELFF. The CDR3 nucleotides read TGTGCCAGCACACGGGGGGTCGACACCGGGGAGCTGTTTTTT. The full variable domain, completed using reference TRBV9 and TRBJ2-2, is DSGVTQTPKHLITATGQRVTLRCSPRSGDLSVYWYQQSLDQGLQFLIQYYNGEERAKGNILERFSAQQFPDLHSELNLSSLELGDSALYFCASTRGVDTGELFFGEGSRLTVL.

This chain links TRBV29-1 with TRBJ1-1; D unresolved. The CDR3 contains 12 residues. V dropped 7 bases and J dropped 2 bases, with 11 bases sitting between them. Per the germline V gene, CDR1 is SQVTM and CDR2 is ANQGSEA. This chain's CDR3 is CSGQRSNTEAFF. The DNA for the CDR3 is TGCAGCGGCCAACGGAGTAACACTGAAGCTTTCTTT.

V usage is TRBV6-1 and J usage is TRBJ2-4, with D tentatively TRBD2 (5 bases). The CDR3 consists of 17 residues. Germline CDR1 reads MNHNS; CDR2 reads SASEGT. Trimming shortened V by 1 base and J by 2 bases, and 15 bases separated the two germline ends. In nucleotides, the CDR3 is TGTGCCAGCAGTGAAGTGAGGGCAGCTTCGACCAAAAACATTCAGTACTTC. This codes for CASSEVRAASTKNIQYF.

The chain has TRBV19 and TRBJ1-5; D unclear. CDR1 is LNHDA, CDR2 SQIVND, per germline (reference sequence). The V end lost 6 bases, the J end lost 7 bases, and 10 bases lay between the germline ends. The CDR3 contains 12 residues. CDR3 in amino acids: CASRLPGQPQHF. CDR3 DNA sequence: TGTGCCAGTAGACTCCCTGGGCAGCCCCAGCATTTT.

V usage is TRBV7-2 and J usage is TRBJ1-4; D is perhaps TRBD1 (5 bases). Trimming removed 1 base from V and 8 bases from J, with 11 bases in between. Germline lookup yields CDR1 SGHTA and CDR2 FQGNSA. The CDR3 length is 14 residues. The CDR3 nucleotides are TGTGCCAGCAGCTTAGGGGGGGTTGGAGAAAAACTGTTTTTT. Protein product: CASSLGGVGEKLFF.

This sequence joins TRBV6-5 and TRBJ2-7, with unresolved D. The CDR3 extends over 14 amino acids. The V gene's germline CDR1 is MNHEY and CDR2 SVGAGI. The V end was cut by 1 base, the J end by 3 bases, with 10 bases between. CDR3 loop: CASSYLGTSYEQYF. CDR3 DNA sequence: TGTGCCAGCAGTTACTTGGGTACGAGCTACGAGCAGTACTTC.

The CDR3 sequence is CASSGDLNTEAFF. In DNA form, the CDR3 reads TGCGCCAGCAGCGGGGACTTGAACACTGAAGCTTTCTTT. The J gene is TRBJ1-1, the V gene TRBV5-1; D may be TRBD1 (5 bases). CDR3 length: 13 amino acids. The V end was cut by 4 bases, the J end by 0 bases, with 7 bases between. CDR1 and CDR2 from the germline V gene are SGHRS and YFSETQ. Full variable domain (rest looked up from reference TRBV5-1 and TRBJ1-1): KAGVTQTPRYLIKTRGQQVTLSCSPISGHRSVSWYQQTPGQGLQFLFEYFSETQRNKGNFPGRFSGRQFSNSRSEMNVSTLELGDSALYLCASSGDLNTEAFFGQGTRLTVV.

The chain uses TRBV12-3 or TRBV12-4 and TRBJ2-3, with D unclear. This CDR3 region has 15 residues. V was cut by 5 bases and J by 4 bases, with 16 bases left in between. The CDR3 DNA follows: TGTGCCAGCAGTAGAACAGCTTATGGGGCAGATACGCAGTATTTT. This translates into CASSRTAYGADTQYF.